A single sample gave rise to the 23 T cell receptor beta chains below, sequenced in a study of T cells after yellow fever vaccination. TCRdb re-derived calls from the 5' RACE reads in MiXCR, one entry per CDR3 protein. Here the sample spans 95,000 to 150,000 distinct CDR3 sequences, approximately 14% being singletons. The input for sequencing was CD8+ T cells sorted from PBMCs, taken 5 days after the yellow fever booster vaccination. Receptors originate from a man between 18 and 35 years old who received the YFV17D yellow fever vaccine.

The V call is TRBV20-1, the J call TRBJ1-5; D unclear. CDR1 DFQATT and CDR2 SNEGSKA come from the germline V gene (reference sequence). This CDR3 region has 14 residues. Trimming cost V 5 bases and J 0 bases, with 11 bases left between them. The CDR3 DNA is TGCAGTGCTCCGACCCCCAATAGCAATCAGCCCCAGCATTTT. Translating it yields CSAPTPNSNQPQHF.

This clonotype was detected only a few times. The chain has TRBV5-6 and TRBJ2-7; maybe TRBD1 (8 bases). In germline, CDR1 is SGHDT, CDR2 YYEEEE. The CDR3 has 14 amino acids. The V end was cut by 3 bases, the J end by 3 bases, with 13 bases between. This CDR3 is CASSWGGQVYEQYF. CDR3 bases: TGTGCCAGCAGCTGGGGGGGACAGGTCTACGAGCAGTACTTC.

The chain carries TRBV7-7 and TRBJ2-1, with D hard to call. Trimming removed 5 bases from V and 8 bases from J, with 13 bases in between. This CDR3 is 13 amino acids long. Germline V CDR1 and CDR2: SSHAT, FNYEAQ (reference sequence). The CDR3 coding sequence is TGTGCCAGCAGCAATGACTTCCGGGATGAGCAGTTCTTC. Encoded protein: CASSNDFRDEQFF.

This sequence joins TRBV27 and TRBJ2-1; TRBD1 is a possible D gene (6 bases). From germline, CDR1 is MNHEY and CDR2 SMNVEV (reference sequence). The CDR3 is 15 amino acids. The germline V and J ends were trimmed by 0 bases and 4 bases, with 10 bases remaining between them. CDR3 DNA sequence: TGTGCCAGCAGTTTATCTTACGGGACATACAATGAGCAGTTCTTC. This translates into CASSLSYGTYNEQFF.

The J gene is TRBJ2-5, the V gene TRBV12-3 or TRBV12-4; TRBD1 matches at 8 bases. The CDR3 contains 14 residues. The V gene end was trimmed by 7 bases and the J gene end by 2 bases; junction bases not matched to a gene: 6. CDR3 bases: TGTGCCAGCAAGACAGGGGCAAAACAAGAGACCCAGTACTTC. Protein: CASKTGAKQETQYF.

The table lists this clonotype with a few counts. This sequence joins TRBV6-4 and TRBJ2-1; 13 nucleotides line up with TRBD2. V dropped 4 bases and J dropped 7; count of bases not matched to a gene: 7. Germline loops: CDR1 MRHNA, CDR2 SNTAGT. This CDR3 has 16 amino acids. CDR3 coding DNA: TGTGCCAGCAGTGCTACTAGCGGGGGGGCAGGGAATGAGCAGTTCTTC. Residues: CASSATSGGAGNEQFF.

In its sample, this clonotype was seen many times. This rearrangement joins TRBV28 to TRBJ2-4, with D perhaps matching TRBD1 (6 bases). The V gene's germline CDR1 is MDHEN and CDR2 SYDVKM. The germline V and J ends were trimmed by 1 base and 7 bases, with 14 bases remaining between them. The CDR3 sequence is 15 residues long. CDR3 nucleotides: TGTGCCAGCAGTTTATTCGACAGAGGGGGTAACATTCAGTACTTC. Encoded protein: CASSLFDRGGNIQYF.

This clonotype came up many times. The chain recombines TRBV28 with TRBJ2-5; TRBD2 matches 7 bases. Germline V gene sequence: CDR1 MDHEN, CDR2 SYDVKM. J was trimmed by 5 bases and V by 5 bases; bases with no gene match: 14. The CDR3 spans 16 residues. CDR3 nucleotides: TGTGCCAGCAGTCCCTTAGCGGGTCATAATCAGGAGACCCAGTACTTC. Translation gives CASSPLAGHNQETQYF.

The sample holds a few counts of this clonotype. The V gene is TRBV2, the J gene TRBJ1-2; perhaps TRBD1 as D (5 bases). The V gene's germline CDR1 is SNHLY and CDR2 FYNNEI. CDR3 size: 14 residues. V lost 2 bases and J lost 4, with 11 bases in between. The CDR3 spells CASSEWGPAYGYTF. The CDR3 coding sequence is TGTGCCAGCAGTGAATGGGGACCGGCCTATGGCTACACCTTC.

This clonotype is deemed medium-sized (0.01 to 0.1%). V usage is TRBV7-8 and J usage is TRBJ1-5; perhaps TRBD1 as D (6 bases). The length of the CDR3 is 17 residues. Germline loops: CDR1 SGHVS, CDR2 FQNEAQ. Trimming removed 3 bases at V and 2 bases at J, with 17 bases between. CDR3 nucleotide sequence: TGTGCCAGCAGCTTCAAAGACAGGCCCTTCGGCAATCAGCCCCAGCATTTT. Translating it yields CASSFKDRPFGNQPQHF.

This clonotype was detected a few times. The chain links TRBV15 to TRBJ1-1; D remains ambiguous. Trimming shortened V by 0 bases and J by 0 bases, and 8 bases separated the two germline ends. The CDR3 totals 15 residues. Germline V CDR1 and CDR2: LNHNV, YYDKDF (reference sequence). CDR3 loop: CATSRDRILNTEAFF. The CDR3 DNA is TGTGCCACCAGCAGAGATAGAATTCTGAACACTGAAGCTTTCTTT.

The genes are TRBV6-5 and TRBJ2-1; 8 nucleotides align to TRBD1. CDR1 is MNHEY, CDR2 SVGAGI, per germline. This CDR3 region has 15 residues. Trimming took 5 bases from V and 7 from J; bases not matched to a gene: 10. The CDR3 sequence: CASSAPGQGRNEQFF. The CDR3 DNA follows: TGTGCCAGCAGTGCCCCAGGACAGGGAAGGAATGAGCAGTTCTTC.

The V gene is TRBV20-1, the J gene TRBJ2-1; 9 bases align to TRBD2. CDR1 is DFQATT, CDR2 SNEGSKA, per germline (reference sequence). The CDR3 spans 15 residues. V lost 0 bases and J lost 4; bases outside the gene matches: 4. The CDR3 reads CSARDQRGAYNEQFF. The CDR3 bases are TGCAGTGCTAGAGATCAGCGGGGGGCATACAATGAGCAGTTCTTC.

A few counts support this clonotype. CDR3 protein: CASSFWGVHQPQHF. Written as DNA, the CDR3 is TGTGCCAGCAGTTTTTGGGGGGTCCATCAGCCCCAGCATTTT. This chain connects TRBV12-3 or TRBV12-4 to TRBJ1-5; TRBD1 might be the D (5 bases). The length of the CDR3 is 14 residues. The ends were cut back, 3 bases at V and 5 bases at J, with 11 bases in the middle.

The chain has TRBV9 and TRBJ2-7; TRBD1 matches at 9 bases. CDR1 and CDR2 (germline): SGDLS, YYNGEE. The junction had 8 bases not matched to a gene; V was cut back by 4 bases and J by 3 bases. The CDR3 spans 15 residues. For the CDR3, the DNA is TGTGCCAGCAGCTTCCGGGACAGGGTTCTCTACGAGCAGTACTTC. This codes for CASSFRDRVLYEQYF.

The chain is built from TRBV4-1 and TRBJ2-7; TRBD2 is a possible D gene (5 bases). V was clipped by 5 bases and J by 13 bases, with 18 bases between them. The CDR3 runs to 12 residues. In germline, CDR1 is MGHRA, CDR2 YSYEKL. CDR3 amino acids: CASSKADGLPYF. The CDR3 nucleotides read TGCGCCAGCAGCAAAGCGGACGGTCTTCCCTACTTC.

This clonotype was counted between two and nine times. The V and J genes are TRBV20-1 and TRBJ2-7; TRBD1 matches at 9 bases. The CDR3 length is 14 residues. Trimming removed 3 bases from V and 1 base from J; junction bases left unmatched: 4. Germline V lookup: CDR1 DFQATT, CDR2 SNEGSKA (reference sequence). The CDR3 reads CSASAGQGSYEQYV. In DNA, the CDR3 is TGCAGTGCTAGTGCTGGACAGGGGTCCTACGAGCAGTACGTC.

This clonotype was observed a handful of times. J is TRBJ2-5 and V is TRBV7-6; D possibly corresponds to TRBD2 (5 bases). This CDR3 is 15 amino acids long. Trimming took off 2 bases at V and 2 bases at J, with 12 bases between the two ends. Germline CDR1 SGHVS, CDR2 FNYEAQ. CDR3 DNA: TGTGCCAGCAGCTTACTACAGCGGTTACAAGAGACCCAGTACTTC. This codes for CASSLLQRLQETQYF.

This rearrangement joins TRBV29-1 to TRBJ2-7; D unclear. V lost 4 bases and J lost 4, with 14 bases in between. Germline V lookup: CDR1 SQVTM, CDR2 ANQGSEA. CDR3 length equals 13 residues. CDR3 protein: CSVVDGDSYEQYF. CDR3 coding DNA: TGCAGCGTTGTGGACGGAGACTCATACGAGCAGTACTTC.

This clonotype was recorded at least ten times. J is TRBJ2-7 and V is TRBV4-3; D possibly uses TRBD1 or TRBD2 (5 bases each). The V gene's germline CDR1 is LGHNA and CDR2 YSLEER. V shed 3 bases and J shed 1 base, with 13 bases lying between them. This CDR3 has 15 amino acids. In nucleotides, the CDR3 is TGCGCCAGCAGCCAGGTACGGGGACCGTCCTACGAGCAGTACGTC. Its translation is CASSQVRGPSYEQYV.

The chain employs TRBV2 and TRBJ2-3; the D gene is possibly TRBD2 (6 bases). V gave up 2 bases and J gave up 5 bases, with 17 bases separating them. The CDR3 is made up of 16 amino acids. Germline assignment: CDR1 SNHLY and CDR2 FYNNEI. CDR3 bases: TGTGCCAGCAGTGAAACCGGGAGATTGGGAGGAGATACGCAGTATTTT. Its protein is CASSETGRLGGDTQYF.

Here the CDR3 DNA reads TGCAGCGTGGGTCGCGGTGACGGCTACACCTTC. This encodes CSVGRGDGYTF. V usage is TRBV29-1 and J usage is TRBJ1-2, with unresolved D. The germline gives CDR1 SQVTM, CDR2 ANQGSEA. Trimming cost V 6 bases and J 8 bases, with 13 bases left between them. This CDR3 region has 11 residues.

The chain has TRBV5-5 and TRBJ2-7; D gene unclear. Trimming cost V 0 bases and J 3 bases, with 7 bases left between them. Germline assignment: CDR1 SGHKS and CDR2 YYEKEE (reference sequence). The CDR3 is made up of 13 amino acids. The CDR3 bases are TGTGCCAGCAGCTTGGGAGCGTACTACGAGCAGTACGTC. Its protein is CASSLGAYYEQYV.